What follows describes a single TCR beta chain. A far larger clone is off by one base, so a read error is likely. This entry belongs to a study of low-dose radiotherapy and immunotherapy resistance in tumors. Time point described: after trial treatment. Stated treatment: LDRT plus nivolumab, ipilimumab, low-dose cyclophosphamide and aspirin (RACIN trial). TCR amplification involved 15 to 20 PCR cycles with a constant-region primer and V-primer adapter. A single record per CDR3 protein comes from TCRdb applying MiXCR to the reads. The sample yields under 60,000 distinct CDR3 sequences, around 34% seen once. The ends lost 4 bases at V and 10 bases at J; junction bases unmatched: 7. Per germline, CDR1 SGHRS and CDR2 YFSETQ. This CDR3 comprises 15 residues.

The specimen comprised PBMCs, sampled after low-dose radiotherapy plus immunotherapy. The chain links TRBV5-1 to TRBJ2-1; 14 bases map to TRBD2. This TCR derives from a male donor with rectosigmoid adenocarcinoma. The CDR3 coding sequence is TGCGCCAGCAGCCCGGGACTAGCGGGAGCCTACGAGCAGTTCTTC. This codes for CASSPGLAGAYEQFF.